The text below deals with one TCR beta chain. Its antigen remains undetermined. Per-nucleotide qualities are absent, and no much larger clonotype sits a single base away. V is trimmed back by 10 bases and J by 5 bases, and the junction contains 8 bases that no gene match accounts for. The CDR3 runs 13 amino acids, cysteine and phenylalanine included. This entry keeps only the CDR3 DNA: 39 bases, framed from base 1. Taken from the germline V gene, the CDR1 and CDR2 loops are MNHNS and SASEGT. The sample is drawn from a study of technical replicates of blood from four donors (dated by TCRdb to 2016 to 2017). Library method: the immunoSEQ multiplex PCR assay. The immuneACCESS repertoire file appears here via TCRdb, limited to in-frame rearrangements. These files lack a portion of the clones; in checked studies, under half of the deficit traces to unresolved V genes, and the cause of the others is not known. Across this sample there are tens of thousands of clones, with 94% seen only once. The top ten clones comprise around 0.25% of the sample.

The sequence came from a human donor in good health. The sample taken for sequencing was T cells isolated from PBMCs. The rearranged chain carries TRBV6-1 and TRBJ1-5, with 7 bases in between that match TRBD1. In nucleotide form, the sequence is TGTGCCACCGAACAGGGGAATCATCAGCCCCAGCATTTT. This is translated as CATEQGNHQPQHF.